What follows is one T cell receptor beta chain and its context. Its antigen is still unknown. The sample comes from a study of OX40 agonist ivuxolimab in advanced cancers. Looking at the study overall: Patients were given ivuxolimab, an antibody that agonizes OX40 (CD134).

Assay used: immunoSEQ multiplex PCR; TCRdb lists only in-frame clones, some missing. The data show more than 65,000 clones, roughly 88% seen once. This CDR3 contains 13 residues. Germline V CDR1 and CDR2: MDHEN, SYDVKM. Trimming stripped 6 bases from V and 8 bases from J, with 13 bases between. Regarding the study as a whole: CD8+ T cells averaged more expanded clones than CD4+.

The chain uses TRBV28 and TRBJ2-2; no clear D gene. This TCR was recovered from an adult with an advanced solid tumor such as melanoma, head and neck, liver or kidney cancer. The sample was CD4+ or CD8+ T cells sorted from blood, taken in a trial of the OX40 agonist ivuxolimab. In DNA form, the CDR3 reads TGTGCCAGCAGAGGTGAAGTTAGGGGGGAGCTGTTTTTT. Amino acid sequence: CASRGEVRGELFF. Based on the CDR3 plus reference TRBV28 and TRBJ2-2, the full variable domain is DVKVTQSSRYLVKRTGEKVFLECVQDMDHENMFWYRQDPGLGLRLIYFSYDVKMKEKGDIPEGYSVSREKKERFSLILESASTNQTSMYLCASRGEVRGELFFGEGSRLTVL.